Shown below are 31 T cell receptor beta chains from a single sample sequenced in a study of sequential checkpoint blockade in melanoma. The method was immunoSEQ multiplex PCR; TCRdb's version includes in-frame clones alone and lacks a portion of them. The top ten hold 20% to 25% of the sample, which has about 20,000 clones, 55% to 80% seen once. The treatment was: randomized to nivolumab then ipilimumab (arm A) or the reverse (arm B). The input for sequencing was CD8+ T cells sorted from blood (inferred from file names), taken from a patient given nivolumab and ipilimumab in sequence. These receptors were taken from a human donor with melanoma.

The chain recombines TRBV7-9 with TRBJ2-7; 7 nucleotides match TRBD1. Unmatched junction bases numbered 1, after V lost 1 base and J lost 1 base. The CDR3 is 14 residues long. Germline CDR1 reads SEHNR; CDR2 reads FQNEAQ (reference sequence). The CDR3 sequence: CASSLGRGSYEQYF. The CDR3 bases are TGTGCCAGCAGCTTAGGCAGGGGGTCCTACGAGCAGTACTTC.

A word on this clone: This CDR3 is also generated by other DNA sequences in the sample. This chain joins TRBV7-3 and TRBJ2-1; maybe TRBD2 (6 bases). The length of the CDR3 is 16 residues. Trimming left V 0 bases short and J 8 bases short, with 17 bases between. Germline V CDR1 and CDR2: SGHTA, FQGTGA. The CDR3 DNA sequence: TGTGCCAGCAGCTTAACGGGCGGGGAGGCCGCAGATGAGCAGTTCTTC. Amino acids: CASSLTGGEAADEQFF.

Only a few counts were recorded for this clone. This chain connects TRBV6-1 to TRBJ1-1; possibly TRBD1 for D (5 bases). The germline V gene encodes CDR1 MNHNS and CDR2 SASEGT. V was clipped by 1 base and J by 6 bases, with 9 bases between them. The CDR3 spans 13 residues. The CDR3 here is CASSEGGAAEAFF. The CDR3 DNA is TGTGCCAGCAGTGAAGGGGGCGCCGCTGAAGCTTTCTTT.

The chain joins TRBV5-6 to TRBJ2-7; D unresolved. The CDR3 spans 14 residues. Trimming left V 2 bases short and J 2 bases short, with 11 bases between. Germline V gene sequence: CDR1 SGHDT, CDR2 YYEEEE. Here the CDR3 reads CASSFIHKTYEQYF. The DNA of the CDR3 is TGTGCCAGCAGCTTCATACACAAAACCTACGAGCAGTACTTC.

The rearrangement joins TRBV28 to TRBJ2-7, with 9 nucleotides matching TRBD1. The CDR3 is made up of 14 amino acids. V dropped 10 bases and J dropped 4; count of bases not matched to a gene: 11. Looked up from germline, CDR1 is MDHEN and CDR2 is SYDVKM. The CDR3 nucleotides are TGTGCCACCGGGGGGCCGGGACAGGGTTACGAGCAGTACTTC. It encodes CATGGPGQGYEQYF.

This clone came up once. The chain employs TRBV6-4 and TRBJ1-2, with 9 bases aligning to TRBD1. The germline V gene encodes CDR1 MRHNA and CDR2 SNTAGT. The V and J ends lost 0 bases and 4 bases, in that order; junction bases with no gene match: 9. The CDR3 runs to 17 residues. As DNA, the CDR3 is TGTGCCAGCAGTGACTCTGCTACAGGGGGCGCCGGCTATGGCTACACCTTC. It specifies CASSDSATGGAGYGYTF.

This clone has more than one count but fewer than ten. The J gene is TRBJ1-1, the V gene TRBV19; perhaps TRBD1 as D (5 bases). Trimming shortened V by 7 bases and J by 6 bases, and 12 bases separated the two germline ends. Per germline, CDR1 LNHDA and CDR2 SQIVND (reference sequence). This CDR3 spans 12 amino acids. The CDR3 DNA reads TGTGCCAGTACCGGGCGGGACCCTGAAGCTTTCTTT. Residues: CASTGRDPEAFF.

This clone was counted only a few times. This chain uses TRBV18 with TRBJ1-4; the match to TRBD1 covers 8 bases. V was clipped by 1 base and J by 7 bases; unmatched bases: 5. Germline V gene data show CDR1 as KGHSH and CDR2 as LQKENI. The CDR3 loop spans 15 amino acids. The CDR3 is CASSPRRTGFEKLFF. The CDR3 DNA reads TGTGCCAGCTCACCACGTCGGACAGGGTTTGAAAAACTGTTTTTT.

V is TRBV27 and J is TRBJ2-7; D unclear. Germline lookup yields CDR1 MNHEY and CDR2 SMNVEV (reference sequence). V lost 0 bases and J lost 1, with 7 bases in between. The CDR3 is made up of 14 amino acids. CDR3 DNA: TGTGCCAGCAGTTTATCAGTAGATTCCTACGAGCAGTACTTC. Protein: CASSLSVDSYEQYF.

This rearrangement joins TRBV28 to TRBJ2-7; D perhaps matches TRBD1 (6 bases). Between the trimmed V and J ends, which lost 4 bases and 1 base, there was a span of 17 bases. Germline V gene sequence: CDR1 MDHEN, CDR2 SYDVKM. The length of the CDR3 is 16 residues. This CDR3 is CASSWKTGLGSYEQYF. Written as DNA, the CDR3 is TGTGCCAGCAGTTGGAAGACAGGTCTAGGTTCCTACGAGCAGTACTTC.

The V call is TRBV9, the J call TRBJ1-3; 7 nucleotides match TRBD1. The CDR3 loop spans 16 amino acids. V gave up 3 bases and J gave up 0 bases; unmatched junction bases: 6. Germline V gives CDR1 SGDLS, CDR2 YYNGEE. The CDR3 loop is CASSDSGGSSGNTIYF. CDR3 DNA: TGTGCCAGCAGCGACTCAGGGGGGTCCTCTGGAAACACCATATATTTT.

The chain combines TRBV19 with TRBJ2-7; D is unclear. The V gene lost 8 bases and the J gene lost 0 bases, with 17 bases spanning the gap. CDR1 LNHDA and CDR2 SQIVND come from the germline V gene (reference sequence). The CDR3 is 15 amino acids. CDR3 nucleotides: TGTGCCAGTCACGAGACCGCGGTGACCTCCTACGAGCAGTACTTC. Residues: CASHETAVTSYEQYF.

This clone has just a few counts. This sequence joins TRBV7-9 and TRBJ1-2; D call uncertain. V was cut by 3 bases and J by 3 bases, with 8 bases left in between. This CDR3 is 13 amino acids long. Per the germline V gene, CDR1 is SEHNR and CDR2 is FQNEAQ (reference sequence). CDR3 sequence (DNA): TGTGCCAGCAGCTTGCGGGCATACTATGGCTACACCTTC. As protein: CASSLRAYYGYTF.

V usage is TRBV28 and J usage is TRBJ2-7, with 8 bases fitting TRBD2. The CDR3 spans 14 residues. From germline, CDR1 is MDHEN and CDR2 SYDVKM. V shed 10 bases and J 6 bases; nucleotides not matched to a gene: 14. CDR3 nucleotides: TGTGCCACAGATGACACGGGAGGGCCGGGCGAGCAGTACTTC. As protein: CATDDTGGPGEQYF.

This sequence joins TRBV7-8 and TRBJ2-7; maybe TRBD2 (6 bases). The germline CDR1 and CDR2 sequences are SGHVS and FQNEAQ. The ends were cut back, 0 bases at V and 4 bases at J, with 10 bases in the middle. CDR3 length: 14 residues. CDR3 in amino acids: CASSLAGGLYEQYF. The CDR3, as DNA: TGTGCCAGCAGCTTAGCGGGAGGCTTATACGAGCAGTACTTC. Full variable domain (outside the CDR3, taken from reference TRBV7-8 and TRBJ2-7): GAGVSQSPRYKVAKRGQDVALRCDPISGHVSLFWYQQALGQGPEFLTYFQNEAQLDKSGLPSDRFFAERPEGSVSTLKIQRTQQEDSAVYLCASSLAGGLYEQYFGPGTRLTVT.

The chain employs TRBV10-3 and TRBJ2-7; D possibly corresponds to TRBD1 (6 bases). This CDR3 is 13 amino acids long. V lost 6 bases and J lost 1, with 10 bases in between. Germline values: CDR1 ENHRY, CDR2 SYGVKD. The CDR3 loop reads CAIRDSSSYEQYF. CDR3 nucleotide sequence: TGTGCCATCAGGGACAGTTCGTCCTACGAGCAGTACTTC.

The chain joins TRBV9 to TRBJ1-1; TRBD1 is a possible D gene (6 bases). Germline CDR1 reads SGDLS; CDR2 reads YYNGEE. The V end was cut by 0 bases, the J end by 3 bases, with 15 bases between. This CDR3 is 16 amino acids long. The CDR3 loop reads CASSVAGSTGYTEAFF. CDR3 nucleotide sequence: TGTGCCAGCAGCGTAGCGGGATCTACAGGGTACACTGAAGCTTTCTTT. The whole variable domain, remainder taken from reference TRBV9 and TRBJ1-1, is DSGVTQTPKHLITATGQRVTLRCSPRSGDLSVYWYQQSLDQGLQFLIQYYNGEERAKGNILERFSAQQFPDLHSELNLSSLELGDSALYFCASSVAGSTGYTEAFFGQGTRLTVV.

The chain recombines TRBV28 with TRBJ1-5; TRBD1 is a possible D gene (6 bases). Germline V lookup: CDR1 MDHEN, CDR2 SYDVKM. V lost 6 bases and J lost 5, with 17 bases in between. The CDR3 has 15 residues. CDR3 amino acids: CASSMTTGVDQPQHF. In DNA, the CDR3 is TGTGCCAGCAGCATGACGACAGGAGTCGATCAGCCCCAGCATTTT.

The V gene is TRBV19, the J gene TRBJ2-7, with D hard to call. Germline CDR1 is LNHDA and CDR2 is SQIVND (reference sequence). This CDR3 is 14 amino acids long. Trimming removed 1 base at V and 3 bases at J, with 10 bases between. DNA for the CDR3: TGTGCCAGTAGTATAGGCGGCGGAAACTACGAGCAGTACTTC. It specifies CASSIGGGNYEQYF.

J is TRBJ1-1 and V is TRBV18; TRBD1 might be the D (6 bases). The V end lost 2 bases, the J end lost 0 bases, and 13 bases lay between the germline ends. This CDR3 has 16 amino acids. CDR1 KGHSH and CDR2 LQKENI come from the germline V gene. The CDR3: CASSPRDTDLNTEAFF. In DNA, the CDR3 is TGTGCCAGCTCACCAAGGGACACGGATCTGAACACTGAAGCTTTCTTT.

The CDR3 region has the DNA TGTGCCAGCAGCCAAGGGTATGGCCCCGCCTACGAGCAGTACTTC. Translating gives CASSQGYGPAYEQYF. The V gene is TRBV4-2, the J gene TRBJ2-7; D uncertain. The CDR3 covers 15 residues. The germline V gene has CDR1 LGHNA and CDR2 YNFKEQ. The ends were cut back, 1 base at V and 2 bases at J, with 12 bases in the middle.

As concerns this clone: Sequence at one end of the junction differs from germline and may be a read error. The V and J genes are TRBV7-7 and TRBJ1-2; TRBD1 matches 8 bases. This CDR3 contains 18 residues. Germline V CDR1 and CDR2: SSHAT, FNYEAQ (reference sequence). Here the CDR3 reads CASSRLGPGGYWDYGYTF. CDR3 DNA sequence: TGTGCTAGCAGTAGGCTTGGTCCAGGGGGCTATTGGGACTATGGCTACACCTTC.

This chain connects TRBV28 to TRBJ2-7, with D possibly matching TRBD2 (5 bases). Trimming removed 3 bases at V and 6 bases at J, with 12 bases between. Germline CDR1 MDHEN, CDR2 SYDVKM. The CDR3 covers 13 residues. This CDR3 is CASSLRRSSEQYF. The CDR3 DNA follows: TGTGCCAGCAGTTTGCGGAGGAGCTCCGAGCAGTACTTC.

The chain carries TRBV11-2 and TRBJ2-7; D possibly corresponds to TRBD2 (6 bases). The CDR3 is 11 residues long. Germline lookup yields CDR1 SGHAT and CDR2 FQNNGV. The V gene lost 7 bases and the J gene lost 4 bases, with 8 bases spanning the gap. CDR3 loop: CASTGGYEQYF. CDR3 sequence (DNA): TGTGCCAGCACCGGGGGATACGAGCAGTACTTC.

The chain uses TRBV6-1 and TRBJ2-7; a weak D match, TRBD1 (5 bases). The germline V and J ends were trimmed by 3 bases and 7 bases, with 7 bases remaining between them. Germline-derived CDR1 and CDR2 are MNHNS and SASEGT. The CDR3 totals 11 residues. Here the CDR3 DNA reads TGTGCCAGCAGTGATCGGACAGAGCAGTACTTC. As protein: CASSDRTEQYF.

V and J are TRBV19 and TRBJ2-7; 8 nucleotides align to TRBD2. This CDR3 contains 15 residues. Germline V gene lookup returns CDR1 LNHDA and CDR2 SQIVND (reference sequence). Unmatched junction bases numbered 3, after V lost 1 base and J lost 1 base. CDR3 residues: CASSIAGGLSYEQYF. CDR3 in DNA: TGTGCCAGTAGTATAGCGGGAGGGTTATCCTACGAGCAGTACTTC.

The chain carries TRBV29-1 and TRBJ2-7; the match to TRBD1 covers 8 bases. The CDR3 has 12 residues. Germline CDR1 and CDR2: SQVTM and ANQGSEA. V dropped 5 bases and J dropped 3; count of bases not matched to a gene: 3. CDR3 sequence reads: CSVRQGIYEQYF. The CDR3 coding sequence is TGCAGCGTTCGACAGGGGATCTACGAGCAGTACTTC.

V gene TRBV7-6 combines with J gene TRBJ2-7; D possibly corresponds to TRBD2 (6 bases). In germline, CDR1 is SGHVS, CDR2 FNYEAQ. CDR3 length equals 15 residues. V was trimmed by 3 bases and J by 0 bases, leaving 12 bases between them. For the CDR3, the DNA is TGTGCCAGCAGCTTGGACGGGACTTACTCCTACGAGCAGTACTTC. Protein product: CASSLDGTYSYEQYF.

This clone was seen more than once but under ten times. The chain combines TRBV4-1 with TRBJ1-5; 10 bases line up with TRBD1. V trimming: 8 bases; J trimming: 6 bases; junction bases outside the gene matches: 10. The CDR3 is made up of 15 amino acids. CDR1 and CDR2 from the germline V gene are MGHRA and YSYEKL. This CDR3 is CASSSGQGVTQPQHF. CDR3 nucleotides: TGCGCCAGCTCCAGTGGACAGGGGGTTACTCAGCCCCAGCATTTT.

As DNA, the CDR3 is TGTGCCAGCAGCTTAGGAGCGGGGGGGCGCTCAGCGTGGGATACGCAGTATTTT. Translated, it gives CASSLGAGGRSAWDTQYF. The chain combines TRBV7-6 with TRBJ2-3; TRBD2 agrees at 10 bases. Germline trimming cut 1 base from V and 6 bases from J; bases unmatched to any gene: 13. Germline V gene data show CDR1 as SGHVS and CDR2 as FNYEAQ. CDR3 length: 18 amino acids. The whole variable domain, remainder taken from reference TRBV7-6 and TRBJ2-3, is GAGVSQSPRYKVTKRGQDVALRCDPISGHVSLYWYRQALGQGPEFLTYFNYEAQQDKSGLPNDRFSAERPEGSISTLTIQRTEQRDSAMYRCASSLGAGGRSAWDTQYFGPGTRLTVL.

This chain links TRBV6-5 with TRBJ1-1; D gene uncertain. With 5 bases removed from V and 1 base from J, the gap between germline ends came to 5 bases. The V gene's germline CDR1 is MNHEY and CDR2 SVGAGI. The CDR3 is 12 residues long. The CDR3 is CASSRGNTEAFF. The DNA of the CDR3 is TGTGCCAGCAGTCGGGGGAACACTGAAGCTTTCTTT.